The rows below give T cell receptor beta chains drawn from one sample of a study of shared clonotypes between healthy human individuals. Here immunoSEQ multiplex PCR was the method, and the copy in TCRdb shows in-frame clones only, minus some. The sample has about 2.3 million clones; 93% are singletons. The sample was naive CD4+ T cells from PBMCs. These receptors all stem from a young man in good health. Some clones in this sample may be carry-over from other donors' samples. The CDR3 runs from the conserved cysteine through the conserved F or W. A D gene is named only where the DNA matches it firmly. Expanded clones are given a class, and other clones once, few, many or no size at all.

v_call	j_call	clone_size	d_call	cdr3_nt	cdr3_aa
TRBV2	TRBJ2-5	-	-	TGTGCCACCCAATACGGGGTCCGAGAGACCCAGTACTTC	CATQYGVRETQYF
TRBV7-3	TRBJ2-2	-	TRBD2	TGTGCCAGCAGCACCCACTTTGGGATAGCGGGAACCGGGGAGCTGTTTTTT	CASSTHFGIAGTGELFF
TRBV14	TRBJ2-5	-	-	TGTGCCAGCAGCCCCGGTCTCCGGGAGACCCAGTACTTC	CASSPGLRETQYF
TRBV4-3	TRBJ2-1	-	-	TGCGCCAGCAGCCAAGATGATTCAGGGTTCTATTCGGGTGGTGAGCAGTTCTTC	CASSQDDSGFYSGGEQFF
TRBV11-2	TRBJ1-1	-	-	TGTGCCAGCAGCTTAGACAGGATGGGTGAAGCTTTCTTT	CASSLDRMGEAFF
TRBV13	TRBJ2-3	-	-	TGTGCCAGCAGCTTCGGGCGGAACAGTGAGGATACGCAGTATTTT	CASSFGRNSEDTQYF
TRBV5-6	TRBJ1-1	-	TRBD1	TGTGCCAGCAGCTTGACAGGGGGGGCTGAAGCTTTCTTT	CASSLTGGAEAFF
TRBV20-1	TRBJ1-1	few	-	TGCAGTGCTGAAGGAAACACTGAAGCTTTCTTT	CSAEGNTEAFF
TRBV28	TRBJ2-7	-	-	TGTGCCAGCACCCTAGGGGGGGTCCTCACCTACGAGCAGTACTTC	CASTLGGVLTYEQYF
TRBV5-1	TRBJ2-3	-	-	TGCGCCAGCAGCCCACTGGGGACAGATACGCAGTATTTT	CASSPLGTDTQYF
TRBV28	TRBJ2-4	-	-	TGTGCCAGCAGTCGGAGGGGGGGCCAAAACATTCAGTACTTC	CASSRRGGQNIQYF